The rows below give T cell receptor beta chains drawn from one sample of a study of blood T cell repertoires in COVID-19. Data came from immunoSEQ multiplex PCR; TCRdb stores just in-frame clones and leaves some out. The sample contains under 140,000 clones, roughly 91% of which appear only once. The sample consisted of peripheral blood. These receptor sequences come from a woman aged 45 to 65 with acute or convalescent COVID-19. CDR3s include the opening cysteine and the closing phenylalanine or tryptophan. The D gene is left open where the match is weak. For some rows the clone size is stated as once, few or many, or as a class when expanded; others skip it.

clone size: NA
D gene: NA
J gene: TRBJ1-6
V gene: TRBV28
CDR3 DNA: TGTGCCAGCAGTTTATTGACAGGAGCAGGCTCACCCCTCCACTTT
CDR3 protein: CASSLLTGAGSPLHF

clone size: NA
D gene: TRBD2
J gene: TRBJ2-1
V gene: TRBV7-2
CDR3 DNA: TGTGCCAGCAGCCCAGCCCTCCTTAGCGGGAGGGCCAATGAGCAGTTCTTC
CDR3 protein: CASSPALLSGRANEQFF

clone size: NA
D gene: NA
J gene: TRBJ2-3
V gene: TRBV6-6
CDR3 DNA: TGTGCCGTCTGGGTCGCGGGAACAGATACGCAGTATTTT
CDR3 protein: CAVWVAGTDTQYF

clone size: NA
D gene: TRBD2
J gene: TRBJ2-7
V gene: TRBV20-1
CDR3 DNA: TGCAGTGCTAGTCCCGGGACTAGCGTCTCCTACGAGCAGTACTTC
CDR3 protein: CSASPGTSVSYEQYF

clone size: NA
D gene: NA
J gene: TRBJ1-4
V gene: TRBV5-3
CDR3 DNA: TGTGCCAGAAGCTTGGGGCGGAGGGCCGGCGGAAAACTGTTTTTT
CDR3 protein: CARSLGRRAGGKLFF

clone size: NA
D gene: TRBD2
J gene: TRBJ2-6
V gene: TRBV5-1
CDR3 DNA: TGCGCCAGCAGCCAGGGACTAGCGGACCTCTCTGGGGCCAACGTCCTGACTTTC
CDR3 protein: CASSQGLADLSGANVLTF

clone size: NA
D gene: NA
J gene: TRBJ2-2
V gene: TRBV7-7
CDR3 DNA: TGTGCCAGCAGCTTAAGCTTAACGACCGGGGAGCTGTTTTTT
CDR3 protein: CASSLSLTTGELFF

clone size: NA
D gene: TRBD1
J gene: TRBJ1-5
V gene: TRBV3-1/TRBV3-2
CDR3 DNA: TGTGCCAGCAGCCAAACCGGACAGGGCAATCAGCCCCAGCATTTT
CDR3 protein: CASSQTGQGNQPQHF

clone size: NA
D gene: NA
J gene: TRBJ2-3
V gene: TRBV28
CDR3 DNA: TGTGCCAGCAGTTTCCGAGATACGCAGTATTTT
CDR3 protein: CASSFRDTQYF

clone size: NA
D gene: TRBD2
J gene: TRBJ2-1
V gene: TRBV19
CDR3 DNA: TGTGCCAGTGCCGGGACTAGCGGGATCTATGAGCAGTTCTTC
CDR3 protein: CASAGTSGIYEQFF

clone size: NA
D gene: NA
J gene: TRBJ1-3
V gene: TRBV19
CDR3 DNA: TGTGCCAGTACGGGACACAAGTCAAACACCATATATTTT
CDR3 protein: CASTGHKSNTIYF

clone size: NA
D gene: NA
J gene: TRBJ2-5
V gene: TRBV14
CDR3 DNA: TGTGCCAGCAGCCGGCTCGACAGATACCAACAAGAGACCCAGTACTTC
CDR3 protein: CASSRLDRYQQETQYF

clone size: NA
D gene: NA
J gene: TRBJ2-2
V gene: TRBV7-9
CDR3 DNA: TGTGCCAGCAGCTTAGCCTTTAGACTAGAGTCGAACACCGGGGAGCTGTTTTTT
CDR3 protein: CASSLAFRLESNTGELFF

clone size: NA
D gene: TRBD1
J gene: TRBJ2-1
V gene: TRBV12-3/TRBV12-4
CDR3 DNA: TGTGCCAGCAGCTCCACAGGGGCTGGGGAGCAGTTCTTC
CDR3 protein: CASSSTGAGEQFF

clone size: NA
D gene: TRBD2
J gene: TRBJ2-2
V gene: TRBV7-6
CDR3 DNA: TGTGCCAGCAGCTTAGCGGCTAGCGGGAGAGAGGCCGGGGAGCTGTTTTTT
CDR3 protein: CASSLAASGREAGELFF

clone size: NA
D gene: NA
J gene: TRBJ1-2
V gene: TRBV18
CDR3 DNA: TGTGCCAGCTCACCACCGGGAGGGGCGTTGGGGGACTATGGCTACACCTTC
CDR3 protein: CASSPPGGALGDYGYTF

clone size: NA
D gene: TRBD1
J gene: TRBJ1-4
V gene: TRBV5-1
CDR3 DNA: TGCGCCAGCAGCTTACAGGGGATTGAAAAACTGTTTTTT
CDR3 protein: CASSLQGIEKLFF

clone size: NA
D gene: NA
J gene: TRBJ1-6
V gene: TRBV12-3/TRBV12-4
CDR3 DNA: TGTGCCAGCAGCCGATACTCCGAGTCACCCCTCCACTTT
CDR3 protein: CASSRYSESPLHF

clone size: once
D gene: TRBD1
J gene: TRBJ2-1
V gene: TRBV12-3/TRBV12-4
CDR3 DNA: TGTGCCAGCAGTCCTATGGACAGGGGACAGTTCTTC
CDR3 protein: CASSPMDRGQFF

clone size: NA
D gene: TRBD1
J gene: TRBJ1-6
V gene: TRBV14
CDR3 DNA: TGTGCCAGCCGGGACAGAAATTCACCCCTCCACTTT
CDR3 protein: CASRDRNSPLHF

clone size: NA
D gene: TRBD2
J gene: TRBJ2-7
V gene: TRBV7-6
CDR3 DNA: TGTGCCAGCAGCCCCCGGCCAAGCGGGAGACGCGGTGAGCAGTACTTC
CDR3 protein: CASSPRPSGRRGEQYF

clone size: NA
D gene: TRBD1
J gene: TRBJ2-3
V gene: TRBV5-1
CDR3 DNA: TGCGCCAGCAGCTTACCGGGACAGGGCATTACAGATACGCAGTATTTT
CDR3 protein: CASSLPGQGITDTQYF

clone size: NA
D gene: NA
J gene: TRBJ2-3
V gene: TRBV12-3/TRBV12-4
CDR3 DNA: TGTGCCAGCAGTTTAAATCGGGCGCAGTATTTT
CDR3 protein: CASSLNRAQYF

clone size: NA
D gene: TRBD2
J gene: TRBJ2-1
V gene: TRBV29-1
CDR3 DNA: TGCAGCGTTGCACTAGCGGGCAATGAGCAGTTCTTC
CDR3 protein: CSVALAGNEQFF

clone size: few
D gene: TRBD2
J gene: TRBJ2-3
V gene: TRBV13
CDR3 DNA: TGTGCCAGCAGTTACCTCAGCGGGAGTGCAACAGATACGCAGTATTTT
CDR3 protein: CASSYLSGSATDTQYF

clone size: NA
D gene: NA
J gene: TRBJ2-1
V gene: TRBV19
CDR3 DNA: TGTGCCAGTAGTCCCCGAGGAGGGTCCTACAATGAGCAGTTCTTC
CDR3 protein: CASSPRGGSYNEQFF

clone size: NA
D gene: NA
J gene: TRBJ1-4
V gene: TRBV6-1
CDR3 DNA: TGTGCCAGCAGTGAAGCCTCACGCCGGCGGGGTGAAAAACTGTTTTTT
CDR3 protein: CASSEASRRRGEKLFF

clone size: once
D gene: NA
J gene: TRBJ2-7
V gene: TRBV14
CDR3 DNA: TGTGCCAGCAGCCAAGTAGGAGCGGGCGTTTACTACGAGCAGTACTTC
CDR3 protein: CASSQVGAGVYYEQYF

clone size: NA
D gene: NA
J gene: TRBJ2-1
V gene: TRBV3-1/TRBV3-2
CDR3 DNA: TGTGCCAGCAGTCCCGTGGGGGCTCCTGAGCAGTTCTTC
CDR3 protein: CASSPVGAPEQFF

clone size: NA
D gene: TRBD2
J gene: TRBJ2-7
V gene: TRBV4-1
CDR3 DNA: TGCGCCAGCAGCCAAGGCGGGAGAGGCGCCTACGAGCAGTACTTC
CDR3 protein: CASSQGGRGAYEQYF

clone size: NA
D gene: NA
J gene: TRBJ1-6
V gene: TRBV15
CDR3 DNA: TGTGCCACCAGCAAAATGAGGACAGTCGGAACTTATAATTCACCCCTCCACTTT
CDR3 protein: CATSKMRTVGTYNSPLHF

clone size: once
D gene: NA
J gene: TRBJ2-1
V gene: TRBV6-2/TRBV6-3
CDR3 DNA: TGTGCCAGCAGTGGAGGCGCATTATACAATGAGCAGTTCTTC
CDR3 protein: CASSGGALYNEQFF

clone size: few
D gene: NA
J gene: TRBJ1-5
V gene: TRBV7-2
CDR3 DNA: TGTGCCAGCAGCTTAGGGGCACAGAATTATCAGCCCCAGCATTTT
CDR3 protein: CASSLGAQNYQPQHF

clone size: NA
D gene: TRBD2
J gene: TRBJ2-3
V gene: TRBV19
CDR3 DNA: TGTGCCAGTAGTAGCGGGAGTGGAACAGATACGCAGTATTTT
CDR3 protein: CASSSGSGTDTQYF

clone size: once
D gene: NA
J gene: TRBJ1-1
V gene: TRBV29-1
CDR3 DNA: TGCAGCGTTGAGACAGAACCTCACACTGAAGCTTTCTTT
CDR3 protein: CSVETEPHTEAFF

clone size: NA
D gene: TRBD2
J gene: TRBJ2-1
V gene: TRBV9
CDR3 DNA: TGTGCCAGCAGCGTAGCGGATAGCGGGAGGAGTGAGCAGTTCTTC
CDR3 protein: CASSVADSGRSEQFF

clone size: NA
D gene: TRBD1
J gene: TRBJ2-5
V gene: TRBV7-9
CDR3 DNA: TGTGCCAGCAGCTTAACAGGGGGCTGGGAGACCCAGTACTTC
CDR3 protein: CASSLTGGWETQYF

clone size: NA
D gene: TRBD2
J gene: TRBJ2-1
V gene: TRBV5-6
CDR3 DNA: TGTGCCAGCAGCCCAATGGGACTAGCGGGAGAGGGGGGTGAGCAGTTCTTC
CDR3 protein: CASSPMGLAGEGGEQFF

clone size: NA
D gene: NA
J gene: TRBJ1-1
V gene: TRBV19
CDR3 DNA: TGTGCCAGTAGGAAGGCTCAGAACAGGAACACTGAAGCTTTCTTT
CDR3 protein: CASRKAQNRNTEAFF

clone size: NA
D gene: NA
J gene: TRBJ1-5
V gene: TRBV6-5
CDR3 DNA: TGTGCCATCGAACAGGGTTTTAGGAGCAATCAGCCCCAGCATTTT
CDR3 protein: CAIEQGFRSNQPQHF